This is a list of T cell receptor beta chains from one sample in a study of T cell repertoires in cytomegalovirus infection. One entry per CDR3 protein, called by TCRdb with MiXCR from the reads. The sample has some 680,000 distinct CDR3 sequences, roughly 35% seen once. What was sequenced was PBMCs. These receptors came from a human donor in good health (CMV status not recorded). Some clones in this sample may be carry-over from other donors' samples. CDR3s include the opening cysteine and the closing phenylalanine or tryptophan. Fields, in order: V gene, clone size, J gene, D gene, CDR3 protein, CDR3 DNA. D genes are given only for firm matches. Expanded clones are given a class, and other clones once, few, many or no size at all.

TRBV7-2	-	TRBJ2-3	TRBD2	CASSPTSGRVADTQYF	TGTGCCAGCAGCCCGACTAGCGGGAGGGTGGCAGATACGCAGTATTTT
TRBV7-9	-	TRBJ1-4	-	CASSFSSEKLCF	TGTGCCAGCAGCTTCAGTTCTGAAAAACTGTGTTTT
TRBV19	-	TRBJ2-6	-	CASSKGVKSGANVLTF	TGTGCCAGTAGTAAGGGGGTGAAGTCTGGGGCCAACGTCCTGACTTTC
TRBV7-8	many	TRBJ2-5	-	CASSLTGLGETQYF	TGTGCCAGCAGCTTAACCGGCCTAGGGGAGACCCAGTACTTC
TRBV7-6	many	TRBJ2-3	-	CASSLKAREGHFSSADTQYF	TGTGCCAGCAGCTTAAAGGCGCGGGAAGGGCACTTTTCCAGTGCAGATACGCAGTATTTT
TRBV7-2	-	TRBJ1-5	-	CASSPTPDRAQHF	TGTGCCAGCAGTCCCACACCCGACCGGGCCCAGCATTTT
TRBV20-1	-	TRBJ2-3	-	CSASPGATTDTQYF	TGCAGTGCCAGCCCGGGGGCCACTACAGATACGCAGTATTTT
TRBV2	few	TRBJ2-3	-	CASSVGGAADTQYF	TGTGCCAGCAGTGTTGGGGGAGCCGCAGATACGCAGTATTTT
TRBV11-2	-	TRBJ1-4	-	CASSLGGRNEKLFF	TGTGCCAGCAGCTTAGGGGGTCGCAATGAAAAACTGTTTTTT
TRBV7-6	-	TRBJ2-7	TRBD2	CASSLGQERDVQYF	TGTGCCAGCAGCTTAGGCCAAGAGCGGGACGTGCAGTACTTC
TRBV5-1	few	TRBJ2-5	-	CASSLSPTASHEAQYF	TGCGCCAGCAGCTTGTCCCCCACAGCAAGTCATGAGGCCCAGTACTTC
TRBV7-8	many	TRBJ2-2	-	CASSSYSTGELFF	TGTGCCAGCAGCTCCTATTCCACCGGGGAGCTGTTTTTT
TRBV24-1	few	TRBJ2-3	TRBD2	CATSGLAGGTDTQYF	TGTGCCACCAGTGGCCTAGCGGGAGGCACAGATACGCAGTATTTT
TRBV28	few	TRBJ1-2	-	CASSLTGVHYGYTF	TGTGCCAGCAGTTTAACGGGGGTTCACTATGGCTACACCTTC
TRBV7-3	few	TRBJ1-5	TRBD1	CASSRTGYSNQPQHF	TGTGCCAGTTCCCGGACAGGTTATAGCAATCAGCCCCAGCATTTT
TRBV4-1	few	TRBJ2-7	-	CASSQVPPQEALSYEQYF	TGCGCCAGCAGCCAAGTTCCTCCCCAGGAGGCCCTGTCCTACGAGCAGTACTTC
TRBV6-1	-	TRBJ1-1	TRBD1	CASRRDSWGSEAFF	TGTGCCAGCAGGCGGGACAGCTGGGGGTCTGAAGCTTTCTTT
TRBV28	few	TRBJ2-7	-	CASSSRSKGLYEQYF	TGTGCCAGCAGTTCCCGATCCAAGGGGCTATACGAGCAGTACTTC
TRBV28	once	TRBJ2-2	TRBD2	CASSLELAGSNTGELFF	TGTGCCAGCAGTTTGGAACTAGCGGGCAGTAACACCGGGGAGCTGTTTTTT
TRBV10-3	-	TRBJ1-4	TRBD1	CAIRDRVGEKLFF	TGTGCCATCCGGGACAGGGTGGGTGAAAAACTGTTTTTT
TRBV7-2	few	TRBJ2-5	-	CASSFEGETQYF	TGTGCCAGCAGCTTTGAGGGGGAGACCCAGTACTTC
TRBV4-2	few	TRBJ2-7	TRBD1	CASSLRGDSSYEQYF	TGTGCCAGCAGCCTAAGAGGGGACAGCTCCTACGAGCAGTACTTC
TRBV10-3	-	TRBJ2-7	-	CATYSEGMGGQYF	TGTGCCACCTACTCGGAGGGTATGGGCGGGCAGTACTTC